The 32 T cell receptor beta chains presented below share a single source sample, sequenced in a study of tumor-infiltrating lymphocytes in primary liver carcinoma. Alongside blood RNA obtained from unsorted whole blood, germline DNA was also extracted. TCR beta cDNA was reverse-transcribed from approximately 0.45 ug of total RNA. The reaction used a constant-region primer and ProtoScript II reverse transcriptase. Slightly modified ARM-PCR served as the procedure for the TCR beta libraries. These libraries came from three rounds of nested multiplex PCR. Researchers ran the first two PCR rounds for about 11 cycles each with TRBV1-TRBV30 forward primers and a C-beta reverse primer. From the multiplex PCR reads, TCRdb called clonotypes with MiXCR, one entry per CDR3 protein. Altogether 300,000 to 400,000 distinct CDR3 sequences are present, approximately 64% being singletons, with the ten largest covering 5.5% to 8%.

Sequenced material: peripheral blood. The receptors stem from a man aged 40-50 years with primary liver carcinoma and hepatitis B virus infection.

The chain couples TRBV28 to TRBJ1-4; the D is unclear. The CDR3 extends over 14 amino acids. The germline V and J ends were trimmed by 7 bases and 5 bases, with 14 bases remaining between them. Germline V gives CDR1 MDHEN, CDR2 SYDVKM. The CDR3 is CASTLKALNEKLFF. In DNA, the CDR3 is TGTGCCAGCACCCTAAAGGCCCTGAATGAAAAACTGTTTTTT.

Ten or more counts support this clonotype. The CDR3 DNA reads as TGTGCCAGCAGCCCCTCTGCTAGCGGGGGGAACACCGGGGAGCTGTTTTTT. Protein: CASSPSASGGNTGELFF. The gene calls are TRBV6-6 and TRBJ2-2, with 10 bases aligning to TRBD2. Germline loops: CDR1 MNHNY, CDR2 SVGAGI (reference sequence). The CDR3 is 17 amino acids. The junction had 8 bases not matched to a gene; V was cut back by 6 bases and J by 1 base.

The rearrangement uses TRBV5-8 and TRBJ1-2; possibly TRBD1 for D (5 bases). V shed 0 bases and J shed 2 bases, with 8 bases lying between them. This CDR3 has 14 amino acids. Germline CDR1 SGHTS, CDR2 YDEGEE. CDR3: CASSLVGGNYGYTF. The CDR3 region has the DNA TGTGCCAGCAGCTTGGTCGGGGGGAACTATGGCTACACCTTC.

This clonotype was counted at least ten times. The rearrangement joins TRBV12-3 or TRBV12-4 to TRBJ1-2; D is possibly TRBD1 (6 bases). Deletions cut 1 base from V and 3 bases from J, with 9 bases between. CDR3 length: 14 amino acids. The CDR3 spells CASSLGGQYYGYTF. The CDR3 DNA follows: TGTGCCAGCAGTTTAGGGGGGCAATACTATGGCTACACCTTC.

About this clonotype: One end of the junction does not line up with germline, which may come from a read error. The CDR3 loop reads CASSLGGLAEVILF. In DNA, the CDR3 is TGTGCCAGCAGCCTAGGAGGACTAGCGGAGGTTATACTCTTC. The chain is built from TRBV11-2 and TRBJ2-1; TRBD2 matches 10 bases. Germline V gene sequence: CDR1 SGHAT, CDR2 FQNNGV. The CDR3 covers 14 residues.

There are a few counts of this clonotype. The V gene is TRBV4-2, the J gene TRBJ2-3; D might be TRBD2 (7 bases). V was trimmed by 5 bases and J by 3 bases, leaving 18 bases between them. This CDR3 is built from 16 residues. Germline lookup yields CDR1 LGHNA and CDR2 YNFKEQ. CDR3 amino acids: CASSLGGGSGTDTQYF. CDR3 sequence (DNA): TGTGCCAGCAGCTTGGGGGGCGGGAGTGGAACAGATACGCAGTATTTT.

The J gene is TRBJ2-7, the V gene TRBV12-3 or TRBV12-4; D is uncertain. The CDR3 length is 15 residues. CDR3 protein: CTGSTLEANSYEQYF. CDR3 DNA sequence: TGTACCGGCAGCACTCTAGAGGCTAACTCCTACGAGCAGTACTTC.

With regard to this clonotype: One junction end disagrees with the germline gene, perhaps due to a read error. The chain combines TRBV28 with TRBJ2-3; TRBD1 agrees at 7 bases. The CDR3 length is 16 residues. Per germline, CDR1 MDHEN and CDR2 SYDVKM. The CDR3 loop is CTSTQRGPTSTDTQYF. CDR3 nucleotides: TGTACCAGCACCCAAAGGGGGCCAACTAGCACAGATACGCAGTATTTT.

V is TRBV18 and J is TRBJ2-3; tentative D call: TRBD1 (6 bases). Germline V gene data show CDR1 as KGHSH and CDR2 as LQKENI. CDR3 length: 14 amino acids. The V and J ends lost 4 bases and 3 bases respectively, with 11 bases between them. CDR3: CASSRDKGTDTQYF. In nucleotides, the CDR3 is TGTGCCAGCTCACGGGACAAGGGTACAGATACGCAGTATTTT.

Of note for this clonotype: A read error is possible here, since a much larger clone lies one base away. The chain couples TRBV4-1 to TRBJ1-1; D is unresolved. The CDR3 spans 15 residues. Germline V CDR1 and CDR2: MGHRA, YSYEKL. CDR3 region: CTSSQEEGLNTEAFF. CDR3 nucleotide sequence: TGCACCAGCAGCCAAGAAGAAGGCCTGAACACTGAAGCTTTCTTT.

This clonotype has a handful of counts. The chain couples TRBV6-5 to TRBJ1-1; possibly TRBD1 for D (6 bases). Trimming shortened V by 5 bases and J by 3 bases, and 10 bases separated the two germline ends. In germline, CDR1 is MNHEY, CDR2 SVGAGI. CDR3 size: 13 residues. For the CDR3, the DNA is TGTGCCAGCAGTCCTTACAGGGACACTGAAGCTTTCTTT. Its protein product is CASSPYRDTEAFF.

At least ten counts were recorded for this clonotype. V gene TRBV11-2 combines with J gene TRBJ2-1; 16 bases are a match to TRBD2. V lost 5 bases to trimming and J lost 2 bases; unmatched junction nucleotides: 9. The length of the CDR3 is 19 residues. CDR1 is SGHAT and CDR2 is FQNNGV in the germline V gene. CDR3: CASSLGLAGGPVAYNEQFF. DNA of the CDR3: TGTGCCAGCAGCCTGGGACTAGCGGGAGGGCCGGTCGCCTACAATGAGCAGTTCTTC.

About this clonotype itself: It may be a read error: a sequence one base away is much more abundant. The chain has TRBV6-2 or TRBV6-3 and TRBJ2-5, with TRBD1 as a possible D gene (6 bases). Germline CDR1 is MNHEY and CDR2 is SVGEGT. V gave up 7 bases and J gave up 4 bases, with 13 bases separating them. This CDR3 has 13 amino acids. The CDR3 sequence is CASTRDTLETQYF. The CDR3 DNA sequence: TGTGCCAGCACCCGGGACACCCTAGAGACCCAGTACTTC.

This clonotype has only one observation. This chain joins TRBV6-5 and TRBJ1-5; D not certain. CDR1 is MNHEY, CDR2 SVGAGI, per germline. CDR3 length equals 14 residues. V gave up 5 bases and J gave up 7 bases, with 15 bases separating them. CDR3 residues: CASSPRRCGQPQHF. The CDR3 nucleotides are TGTGCCAGCAGTCCACGGAGGTGTGGCCAGCCCCAGCATTTT.

This rearrangement joins TRBV4-3 to TRBJ2-7; perhaps D is TRBD1 or TRBD2 (5 bases each). The V end lost 0 bases, the J end lost 0 bases, and 12 bases lay between the germline ends. The CDR3 extends over 16 amino acids. Germline lookup yields CDR1 LGHNA and CDR2 YSLEER. The CDR3 DNA reads TGCGCCAGCAGCCAAGACCTAGCAGGGACCTCCTACGAGCAGTACTTC. As protein: CASSQDLAGTSYEQYF.

The chain carries TRBV5-5 and TRBJ2-6; TRBD1 agrees at 9 bases. V lost 7 bases to trimming and J lost 1 base; unmatched junction nucleotides: 9. This CDR3 comprises 17 residues. Looked up from germline, CDR1 is SGHKS and CDR2 is YYEKEE (reference sequence). CDR3 residues: CASDSGTGLSGANVLTF. The CDR3 DNA reads as TGTGCCAGCGACTCCGGGACAGGGCTGTCTGGGGCCAACGTCCTGACTTTC.

About this clonotype: This may be a read error: a much more frequent sequence differs by one nucleotide. This sequence joins TRBV6-5 and TRBJ1-2; no clear D gene. The length of the CDR3 is 11 residues. Germline loops: CDR1 MNHEY, CDR2 SVGAGI. The CDR3 nucleotides are TGTGTCAGCAGTTCGAAGTATGGCTACACCTTC. Amino acid sequence: CVSSSKYGYTF.

Concerning this clonotype: A much larger clone differs by one base, so this may be a read error. The chain is built from TRBV4-2 and TRBJ2-3; D unresolved. The V gene's germline CDR1 is LGHNA and CDR2 YNFKEQ. The CDR3 runs 14 residues. The CDR3 region is CASSQGLTTYTQYF. CDR3 sequence (DNA): TGTGCCAGCAGCCAAGGGCTAACCACATATACGCAGTATTTT.

This clonotype was picked up many times. The chain joins TRBV11-2 to TRBJ2-7, with 10 bases lining up with TRBD2. From germline, CDR1 is SGHAT and CDR2 FQNNGV. V trimming: 1 base; J trimming: 2 bases; junction bases outside the gene matches: 8. The CDR3 covers 17 residues. This CDR3 reads CASSLGGLGTSAYEQYF. CDR3 sequence (DNA): TGTGCCAGCAGCTTAGGCGGTTTGGGGACTAGCGCCTACGAGCAGTACTTC.

The CDR3: CASGKLAGVPEQYF. The CDR3 region has the DNA TGTGCCAGCGGAAAACTAGCGGGAGTCCCCGAGCAGTACTTC. This rearrangement joins TRBV28 to TRBJ2-7, with TRBD2 matching 11 bases. This CDR3 is built from 14 residues. Losses at the gene ends were 8 bases for V and 6 bases for J; bases not matched to a gene: 9. Germline values: CDR1 MDHEN, CDR2 SYDVKM.

The chain uses TRBV11-1 and TRBJ2-7, with D possibly matching TRBD2 (5 bases). V shed 1 base and J shed 3 bases, with 22 bases lying between them. Germline values: CDR1 SGHAT, CDR2 FQDESV (reference sequence). This CDR3 is built from 18 residues. CDR3 sequence (DNA): TGTGCCAGCAGCTTAGATAGTTTAGCGCGGGCGGTCCACTACGAGCAGTACTTC. Protein: CASSLDSLARAVHYEQYF.

Turning to this clonotype: This could be a read error, since a much larger clone is one nucleotide away. This chain uses TRBV12-3 or TRBV12-4 with TRBJ2-3; the match to TRBD2 covers 11 bases. CDR3 length equals 16 residues. J lost 2 bases, V lost 7 bases, and 8 bases had no gene match. The CDR3 region is CASTYTTSGITDTQYF. The CDR3 DNA reads as TGTGCCAGCACCTATACGACTAGCGGGATCACAGATACGCAGTATTTT.

This clonotype was counted ten times or more. The chain has TRBV29-1 and TRBJ2-5; 9 bases are a match to TRBD1. The CDR3 totals 13 residues. Germline values: CDR1 SQVTM, CDR2 ANQGSEA. Trimming cost V 4 bases and J 5 bases; bases outside gene matches: 5. CDR3: CSVGPTGGETQYF. CDR3 sequence (DNA): TGCAGCGTTGGACCGACAGGGGGGGAGACCCAGTACTTC.

Concerning this clonotype: A single base separates this from a much larger clone, so it may be a read error. The chain carries TRBV6-1 and TRBJ2-7; D remains ambiguous. This CDR3 region has 13 residues. V gave up 8 bases and J gave up 6 bases, with 17 bases separating them. Germline V gene sequence: CDR1 MNHNS, CDR2 SASEGT. The CDR3 loop reads CASRVRSISEQYF. CDR3 DNA sequence: TGTGCCAGCCGGGTCCGGAGCATCTCCGAGCAGTACTTC.

This chain uses TRBV6-1 with TRBJ2-7, with TRBD2 matching 9 bases. The germline gives CDR1 MNHNS, CDR2 SASEGT. Losses at the gene ends were 5 bases for V and 2 bases for J; bases not matched to a gene: 16. This CDR3 has 18 amino acids. The CDR3, as DNA: TGTGCCAGCAGTCCCAAGACCGCTAGCGGGACCAGAGCCTACGAGCAGTACTTC. Encoded protein: CASSPKTASGTRAYEQYF.

This chain joins TRBV29-1 and TRBJ2-5; weak D call: TRBD1 (6 bases). Per the germline V gene, CDR1 is SQVTM and CDR2 is ANQGSEA. This CDR3 has 15 residues. V was trimmed by 1 base and J by 3 bases, leaving 15 bases between them. The CDR3 spells CSVEGVRGREETQYF. CDR3 sequence (DNA): TGCAGCGTTGAAGGGGTCAGGGGTAGGGAAGAGACCCAGTACTTC.

The V gene is TRBV7-9, the J gene TRBJ2-1; the match to TRBD2 covers 9 bases. This CDR3 contains 19 residues. V shed 4 bases, J shed 13 bases, and the junction held 26 bases outside the gene matches. The germline CDR1 and CDR2 sequences are SEHNR and FQNEAQ (reference sequence). The DNA of the CDR3 is TGTGCCAGCAGCTCCGGGACTAGCAGGAGTTGGCTTCCCCACAAAGAACAGTTCTTC. Its protein is CASSSGTSRSWLPHKEQFF. Complete variable domain (other parts from reference TRBV7-9 and TRBJ2-1): DTGVSQNPRHKITKRGQNVTFRCDPISEHNRLYWYRQTLGQGPEFLTYFQNEAQLEKSRLLSDRFSAERPKGSFSTLEIQRTEQGDSAMYLCASSSGTSRSWLPHKEQFFGPGTRLTVL.

This clonotype was found many times. This sequence joins TRBV7-9 and TRBJ2-3, with 9 bases that match TRBD1. Trimming cost V 6 bases and J 2 bases; bases outside gene matches: 6. CDR1 is SEHNR and CDR2 is FQNEAQ in the germline V gene (reference sequence). The CDR3 covers 15 residues. The DNA for the CDR3 is TGTGCCAGCAGTTCCGGGACAGGGTTCACAGATACGCAGTATTTT. It translates to CASSSGTGFTDTQYF.

Concerning this clonotype itself: Being one base from a much bigger clone, this may be a read error. The rearrangement links TRBV5-4 to TRBJ2-1; D gene unclear. Germline CDR1 is SGHNT and CDR2 is YYREEE (reference sequence). V was trimmed by 0 bases and J by 9 bases, leaving 13 bases between them. The CDR3 covers 14 residues. The CDR3 DNA sequence: TGTGCCAGCAGCTTGGGGTTTAACCCCGGTGAGCAGTTCTTC. Amino acid sequence: CASSLGFNPGEQFF. Based on the CDR3 plus reference TRBV5-4 and TRBJ2-1, the full variable domain is ETGVTQSPTHLIKTRGQQVTLRCSSQSGHNTVSWYQQALGQGPQFIFQYYREEENGRGNFPPRFSGLQFPNYSSELNVNALELDDSALYLCASSLGFNPGEQFFGPGTRLTVL.

The chain uses TRBV28 and TRBJ2-6; 10 bases are shared with TRBD1. With V trimmed by 4 bases and J by 2 bases, 2 bases remained unmatched. This CDR3 has 16 residues. Germline-derived CDR1 and CDR2 are MDHEN and SYDVKM. CDR3 bases: TGTGCCAGCAGTTCCGGGACAGGGGCTGGGGCCAACGTCCTGACTTTC. This gives the protein CASSSGTGAGANVLTF.

This sequence joins TRBV5-4 and TRBJ1-2; D perhaps matches TRBD1 (6 bases). The CDR3 spans 14 residues. Germline values: CDR1 SGHNT, CDR2 YYREEE (reference sequence). V was pared by 4 bases and J by 4 bases, with 14 bases between. The CDR3 DNA sequence: TGTGCCAGCAGCGACCCCGGGGGCGGCTATGGCTACACCTTC. Amino acid sequence: CASSDPGGGYGYTF.

This clonotype was seen more than once but under ten times. This may be a read error: a much more frequent sequence differs by one nucleotide. The chain carries TRBV6-6 and TRBJ2-1; 7 nucleotides agree with TRBD2. Trimming took 4 bases from V and 8 from J; bases not matched to a gene: 8. From germline, CDR1 is MNHNY and CDR2 SVGAGI (reference sequence). CDR3 size: 14 residues. The CDR3 loop reads CASSLVGGSYEQFF. The CDR3 coding sequence is TGTGCCAGCAGTTTAGTGGGAGGGAGCTATGAGCAGTTCTTC.